The following is a T cell receptor beta chain sequence with its context. CDR1 and CDR2 (germline): MNHEY, SVGAGI. The CDR3 spans 14 residues. With 4 bases removed from V and 2 bases from J, the gap between germline ends came to 11 bases. Libraries were prepared by immunoSEQ multiplex PCR; TCRdb keeps only in-frame clonotypes and omits some of them. Among about 2.1 million clones listed, roughly 91% were seen once. The data originate from a study of shared clonotypes between healthy human individuals. CD45RO negativity and positive selection for CCR7 defined naive CD8 cells, a population that excluded terminally differentiated effector memory CD45RA+ cells.

This TCR derives from a man between 18 and 35 years old in good health. Some clones in this sample may be carry-over from other donors' samples. V usage is TRBV6-5 and J usage is TRBJ1-2; a possible D gene is TRBD1 (6 bases). The sample comprised naive CD8+ T cells from PBMCs. The CDR3 DNA reads as TGTGCCAGCAGTTGGGGGGCAGACAACTATGGCTACACCTTC. As protein: CASSWGADNYGYTF.